The source of this T cell receptor (beta chain) is a study of blood T cells in healthy people across ages (dated by TCRdb to between 2015 and 2017). Describing the broader study: In model experiments, roughly one uniquely barcoded TCR beta cDNA molecule per two T cells was captured by template switching. The study measured age-related changes in TCR beta repertoire diversity using deep sequencing normalized with unique cDNA molecular identifiers. Four age groups were formed from the donors: young (average approximately 15 years), middle-aged (approximately 39), aged (around 68) and long-lived (more than 75). Using the same blood draw, the study looked at two additional independent replicas of 1 million unique cDNA reads for two donors, one aged 18 to 30 and the other aged 80 or older.

Donors were approximately 42 systemically healthy Caucasian individuals from Russia aged about 6 to 100 years. About 10 milliliters of peripheral blood were collected from each donor into EDTA-treated Vacutainer tubes. Ficoll-Paque density-gradient centrifugation was used to isolate PBMCs, with at least 6 million obtained per sample. Trizol reagent was used to extract total RNA from the PBMCs, yielding at least 5.5 micrograms per sample. The percentages of naive CD45RAhigh/CD27high T cells were determined by flow cytometry on a PBMC aliquot from every donor. Details on this clonotype: Its antigen is unknown. Qualities for individual bases were not recorded, and no much larger clone is one base off.

Results the study describes overall, beyond this receptor: A strong correlation was found between observed TCR beta diversity and the percentage of naive T cells measured by flow cytometry. Compared with the aged group, the long-lived group had more naive CD4+ T cells, fewer expanded clones and increased TCR diversity, a pattern suggesting age selection. Estimates of total diversity based on one million sequenced T cells were regarded as lower bounds and as underestimates. The CMV infection status of donors was not known, potentially confounding age-related changes in expanded clonotypes. Observed TCR beta diversity per million T cells fell roughly linearly with age, and a significant reduction was already apparent by age around 44. Because profiling used bulk unsorted PBMCs, naive and antigen-experienced compartments could not be compared conclusively.

The library came from 5' RACE. The run used an Illumina HiSeq 2500. A second PCR of about 6 to 11 cycles was performed with a sample-barcoded 5' primer and a J-beta primer mix. A unique molecular identifier was introduced onto each TCR beta cDNA molecule by a template-switch 5' adaptor carrying 12 random nucleotides. Each sample yielded at least 2.5 million CDR3-containing paired-end reads. The Mint cDNA synthesis kit, primed by a TRBC-specific oligonucleotide, was used to synthesize first-strand cDNA from all RNA. After uracil-DNA glycosylase treatment, a first 18-cycle PCR used universal primers M1SS and BC2_uni_R on all cDNA. In the source study's methods: For normalization, 1 million high-quality reads were randomly selected from each sample, with every read carrying a distinct molecular identifier. Instead of being binned into consensus sequences, reads that shared molecular identifiers were thrown out. MiTCR, run with a Q25 quality threshold and the strictest error-elimination algorithm, handled CDR3 identification, clonotype clustering and error correction. Lower-bound total TCR beta diversity was estimated with a nonparametric unseen species model using Euler transformation. The public reads were reprocessed in TCRdb via fastp at Q25 and MiXCR, keeping in-frame beta chains. Every entry covers one CDR3 protein and lists the most common genes and DNA from its rows. TCRdb, not the authors, supplied the V and J calls. The sample table shows roughly 700,000 distinct CDR3 sequences, and around a quarter are seen once. More than 8.5% of the sample goes to the ten largest clones.

Reading from cysteine to phenylalanine, the CDR3 counts 13 amino acids. Left in the record is the CDR3 DNA by itself, 39 bases read in frame from the first base. Taken from the germline V gene, the CDR1 and CDR2 loops are SGHTA and FQGNSA. V has 6 bases trimmed and J has 6 bases trimmed; junction bases matching no gene number 5. These data also formed part of another study, on T cells of mothers and their children. Per the second study: Nine systemically healthy Caucasian individuals served as donors, namely three mothers together with their six children. cDNA synthesis used all of the extracted RNA, with 1.5 ug of RNA in each 15 ul reaction. Sample barcodes and 2-4 random nucleotides were added via the M1S primer in the second PCR. Over 8 million TCR beta CDR3 reads were obtained for each mother, and approximately 3.2 million reads were obtained for each child. In both related and unrelated pairs, thymic selection shapes the output of TCR recombination in a similar way, with inherited differences having only a minor effect. Related mother-child pairs always showed normalized repertoire overlap that was slightly higher than in unrelated mother-child pairs, though the difference was never significant. Persistent microchimeric T cell clones were not detected, at a sensitivity of 85 to 100 clones per million clonotypes. The study used deep NGS to compare TCR beta repertoires of mothers and children, seeking features distinguishing related mother-child pairs from unrelated individuals. On average, the children were roughly 10 +/- 4 years old, while the mothers were about 40 +/- 4 years old. Libraries were sequenced on Illumina HiSeq 2000 with 100+100 nt paired-end reads after adapter ligation with NEBNext reagents. Mother and child libraries were prepared a month apart and sequenced in separate runs to prevent cross-contamination. For each donor, somewhere between about 450,000 and 2,100,000 distinct TCR beta clonotypes were identified. Naive TCR beta clonotypes were estimated from low-frequency clonotypes matched to each donor's FACS-determined naive share, without sorting.

This TCR derives from a boy between 5 and 17 years old in good health. This chain is built from TRBV7-2 and TRBJ2-4, with 7 bases in between that match TRBD1. Sequencing input: blood. The DNA is TGTGCCAGCAGTAATCGACAGGGAAACATTCAGTACTTC. The resulting protein is CASSNRQGNIQYF.